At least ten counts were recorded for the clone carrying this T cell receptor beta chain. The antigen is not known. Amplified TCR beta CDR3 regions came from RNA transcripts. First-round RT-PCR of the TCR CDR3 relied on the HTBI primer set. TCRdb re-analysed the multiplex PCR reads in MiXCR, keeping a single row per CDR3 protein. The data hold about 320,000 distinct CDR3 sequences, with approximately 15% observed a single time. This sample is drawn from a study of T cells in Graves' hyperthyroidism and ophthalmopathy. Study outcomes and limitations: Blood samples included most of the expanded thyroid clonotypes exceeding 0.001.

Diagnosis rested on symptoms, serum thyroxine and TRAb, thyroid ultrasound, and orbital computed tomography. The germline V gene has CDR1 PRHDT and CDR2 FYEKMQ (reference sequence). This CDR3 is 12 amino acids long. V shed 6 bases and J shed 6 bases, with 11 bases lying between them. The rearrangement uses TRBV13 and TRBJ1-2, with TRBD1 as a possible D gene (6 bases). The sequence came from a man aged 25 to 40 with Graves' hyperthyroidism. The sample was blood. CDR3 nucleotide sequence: TGTGCCAGCAGTAGGGGGGAGGATGGCTACACCTTC. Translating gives CASSRGEDGYTF. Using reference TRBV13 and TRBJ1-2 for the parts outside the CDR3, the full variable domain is AAGVIQSPRHLIKEKRETATLKCYPIPRHDTVYWYQQGPGQDPQFLISFYEKMQSDKGSIPDRFSAQQFSDYHSELNMSSLELGDSALYFCASSRGEDGYTFGSGTRLTVV.